One and the same sample provided the 32 T cell receptor beta chains below, sequenced in a study of Ad26.COV2.S vaccination and SARS-CoV-2 variants (dated by TCRdb to the early 2020s). Per the publication, the treatment or condition label means: roughly 19 received Ad26.COV2.S at low or high dose, single or two shots; 5 received placebo; per-sample allocation not given. For vaccine and placebo recipients, the sequenced repertoires came from samples collected on day 63 after the first injection. The library came from the immunoSEQ multiplex PCR assay. The source is immuneACCESS, and TCRdb retained only in-frame sequences with V and J called. Part of the clones is not carried over; for the studies checked, unresolved V genes explain less than half of this, and the remainder is unexplained. In all, the sample holds under 550,000 clones, and 80% to 95% of those were seen once. The top ten clonotypes cover 10% to 15% of the sample.

This specimen was peripheral blood, taken in a trial of Ad26.COV2.S vaccine versus placebo. These receptors were collected from a person between 18 and 65 years old who received the Ad26.COV2.S COVID-19 vaccine or a placebo.

The V gene is TRBV3-1 (or the pseudogene TRBV3-2), the J gene TRBJ2-2, with D tentatively TRBD1 (5 bases). V dropped 3 bases and J dropped 9 bases, with 14 bases sitting between them. The length of the CDR3 is 14 residues. Germline loops: CDR1 LGHDT, CDR2 YNNKEL (reference sequence). DNA of the CDR3: TGTGCCAGCAGCCAGACTGAAAGGGGCCGGGAGCTGTTTTTT. Encoded protein: CASSQTERGRELFF.

The chain joins TRBV7-6 to TRBJ2-1; D possibly corresponds to TRBD1 (7 bases). V lost 0 bases, J lost 3 bases, and 21 bases lay in between. Germline values: CDR1 SGHVS, CDR2 FNYEAQ. The CDR3 has 19 residues. The CDR3 nucleotides are TGTGCCAGCAGCTTAGCCCCCCCCCTGACAGGGACTCTCTACAATGAGCAGTTCTTC. Protein: CASSLAPPLTGTLYNEQFF.

This clone was seen only once. This chain uses TRBV29-1 with TRBJ2-7; TRBD1 is a possible D gene (5 bases). CDR1 and CDR2 (germline): SQVTM, ANQGSEA. The ends were cut back, 0 bases at V and 3 bases at J, with 12 bases in the middle. The CDR3 totals 14 residues. CDR3 coding DNA: TGCAGCGTTGAAGATGAGACAGACAACTACGAGCAGTACTTC. This sequence encodes CSVEDETDNYEQYF.

Only a few counts were recorded for this clone. The rearrangement joins TRBV25-1 to TRBJ2-7; 8 bases agree with TRBD1. With V trimmed by 0 bases and J by 6 bases, 4 bases remained unmatched. The CDR3 consists of 14 residues. Germline-derived CDR1 and CDR2 are MGHDK and SYGVNS. The CDR3, as DNA: TGTGCCAGCAGTGAATATAGCAGGGGGCGCGAGCAGTACTTC. Translating gives CASSEYSRGREQYF.

V is TRBV30 and J is TRBJ1-4; weak D call: TRBD1 (6 bases). In germline, CDR1 is GTSNPN, CDR2 SVGIG (reference sequence). The CDR3 totals 13 residues. Trimming cost V 2 bases and J 6 bases, with 10 bases left between them. CDR3 coding DNA: TGTGCCTGGAGTTGGGGGGCGGATGAAAAACTGTTTTTT. This translates into CAWSWGADEKLFF.

This clone has just one count. The rearrangement links TRBV27 to TRBJ1-1; 8 nucleotides match TRBD1. The junction had 6 bases not matched to a gene; V was cut back by 1 base and J by 5 bases. CDR1 and CDR2 (germline): MNHEY, SMNVEV (reference sequence). The length of the CDR3 is 15 residues. CDR3 residues: CASSLYGRGRTEAFF. The CDR3 region has the DNA TGTGCCAGCAGTTTATACGGCAGGGGGCGAACTGAAGCTTTCTTT.

The rearrangement uses TRBV19 and TRBJ2-1; D remains ambiguous. The CDR3 totals 15 residues. Looked up from germline, CDR1 is LNHDA and CDR2 is SQIVND (reference sequence). V shed 3 bases and J shed 7 bases, with 16 bases lying between them. The CDR3 sequence is CASSIVPSLSNEQFF. The CDR3 bases are TGTGCCAGTAGTATTGTACCGTCGCTTTCTAATGAGCAGTTCTTC.

This chain joins TRBV25-1 and TRBJ1-4; 9 bases are shared with TRBD1. Germline CDR1 MGHDK, CDR2 SYGVNS. The J segment lost 5 bases and the V segment lost 6 bases, leaving 13 bases of the junction unmatched. This CDR3 spans 17 amino acids. CDR3 protein: CASSQGGQGYRNEKLFF. The CDR3 region has the DNA TGTGCCAGCAGCCAAGGGGGACAGGGCTATCGAAATGAAAAACTGTTTTTT. The full variable domain, its missing parts supplied by reference TRBV25-1 and TRBJ1-4, is EADIYQTPRYLVIGTGKKITLECSQTMGHDKMYWYQQDPGMELHLIHYSYGVNSTEKGDLSSESTVSRIRTEHFPLTLESARPSHTSQYLCASSQGGQGYRNEKLFFGSGTQLSVL.

The chain is built from TRBV6-2 or TRBV6-3 and TRBJ2-3; TRBD2 matches at 10 bases. Trimming took 3 bases from V and 10 from J; bases not matched to a gene: 7. The V gene's germline CDR1 is MNHEY and CDR2 SVGEGT. This CDR3 comprises 14 residues. The CDR3 region has the DNA TGTGCCAGCAGTTATACAGCGGGAGGGTTGGCGCAGTATTTT. As protein: CASSYTAGGLAQYF.

The V gene is TRBV29-1, the J gene TRBJ2-1; D is unclear. CDR1 and CDR2 from the germline V gene are SQVTM and ANQGSEA. Trimming cost V 7 bases and J 1 base, with 8 bases left between them. This CDR3 has 12 residues. CDR3 nucleotides: TGCAGCGGACGAAAGTCCTACAATGAGCAGTTCTTC. It yields the protein CSGRKSYNEQFF.

The V call is TRBV4-1, the J call TRBJ2-1; 7 bases agree with TRBD2. Germline CDR1 is MGHRA and CDR2 is YSYEKL. The CDR3 length is 15 residues. With 4 bases clipped from V and 2 bases from J, the junction kept 5 bases outside the gene matches. CDR3 bases: TGCGCCAGCAGCCCCACTAGCGTAGCCTACAATGAGCAGTTCTTC. This codes for CASSPTSVAYNEQFF.

The rearrangement links TRBV5-1 to TRBJ2-5, with 10 nucleotides matching TRBD2. Trimming took 0 bases from V and 5 from J; bases not matched to a gene: 10. Germline CDR1 and CDR2: SGHRS and YFSETQ. The CDR3 is 17 residues long. The DNA of the CDR3 is TGCGCCAGCAGCTTGGGTCTAGCGGGAGAGAATTACGAGACCCAGTACTTC. It codes for CASSLGLAGENYETQYF. Together with reference TRBV5-1 and TRBJ2-5, the CDR3 gives the full variable domain: KAGVTQTPRYLIKTRGQQVTLSCSPISGHRSVSWYQQTPGQGLQFLFEYFSETQRNKGNFPGRFSGRQFSNSRSEMNVSTLELGDSALYLCASSLGLAGENYETQYFGPGTRLLVL.

The gene calls are TRBV9 and TRBJ2-3; the match to TRBD2 covers 12 bases. Losses at the gene ends were 5 bases for V and 0 bases for J; bases not matched to a gene: 13. CDR1 and CDR2 from the germline V gene are SGDLS and YYNGEE. The CDR3 is made up of 19 amino acids. The DNA of the CDR3 is TGTGCCAGCAGTTCCTATTCGGGGACTAGCGGGTCCAGCACAGATACGCAGTATTTT. Protein product: CASSSYSGTSGSSTDTQYF. The full variable domain, in which reference TRBV9 and TRBJ2-3 provide the parts outside the CDR3, is DSGVTQTPKHLITATGQRVTLRCSPRSGDLSVYWYQQSLDQGLQFLIQYYNGEERAKGNILERFSAQQFPDLHSELNLSSLELGDSALYFCASSSYSGTSGSSTDTQYFGPGTRLTVL.

Here the CDR3 reads CAISANYEQYF. The CDR3 DNA sequence: TGTGCCATCAGTGCCAACTACGAGCAGTACTTC. This rearrangement joins TRBV10-3 to TRBJ2-7; no clear D. The germline V gene has CDR1 ENHRY and CDR2 SYGVKD. This CDR3 region has 11 residues. V lost 4 bases and J lost 3, with 4 bases in between.

The CDR3 spells CAWSSQGNTEAFF. CDR3 sequence (DNA): TGTGCCTGGAGTTCACAGGGGAACACTGAAGCTTTCTTT. The rearrangement joins TRBV30 to TRBJ1-1; D perhaps matches TRBD1 (6 bases). The CDR3 is 13 residues long. The germline V gene encodes CDR1 GTSNPN and CDR2 SVGIG (reference sequence). The germline V and J ends were trimmed by 2 bases and 1 base, with 8 bases remaining between them.

The chain couples TRBV24-1 to TRBJ1-2; no firm D call. This CDR3 comprises 18 residues. Per germline, CDR1 KGHDR and CDR2 SFDVKD. V shed 4 bases and J shed 0 bases, with 20 bases lying between them. CDR3 coding DNA: TGTGCCACCAGTGACTTGGCCTGGAGGTTTGCGGCTAACTATGGCTACACCTTC. Amino acids: CATSDLAWRFAANYGYTF.

The J gene is TRBJ1-2, the V gene TRBV7-2, with D possibly being TRBD1 (5 bases). Trimming stripped 5 bases from V and 4 bases from J, with 14 bases between. There are 14 residues in the CDR3. Germline CDR1 and CDR2: SGHTA and FQGNSA. DNA of the CDR3: TGTGCCAGCAGCCCTGACAGAGATCGCTATGGCTACACCTTC. This translates into CASSPDRDRYGYTF.

The chain is built from TRBV6-2 or TRBV6-3 and TRBJ2-7, with D uncertain. This CDR3 is built from 12 residues. Between the trimmed V and J ends, which lost 6 bases and 5 bases, there was a span of 11 bases. Germline V gene lookup returns CDR1 MNHEY and CDR2 SVGEGT. This CDR3 is CASSYHLHEQYF. Here the CDR3 DNA reads TGTGCCAGCAGCTATCACCTCCACGAGCAGTACTTC.

The rearrangement links TRBV15 to TRBJ1-1; D is uncertain. V gave up 0 bases and J gave up 1 base, with 6 bases separating them. From germline, CDR1 is LNHNV and CDR2 YYDKDF (reference sequence). The CDR3 totals 14 residues. The CDR3 loop is CATSRDSWNTEAFF. The DNA for the CDR3 is TGTGCCACCAGCAGAGATTCATGGAACACTGAAGCTTTCTTT.

The V gene is TRBV7-2, the J gene TRBJ1-2; maybe TRBD1 (6 bases). Trimming took off 4 bases at V and 8 bases at J, with 14 bases between the two ends. The CDR3 length is 13 residues. Germline CDR1 is SGHTA and CDR2 is FQGNSA. CDR3 DNA sequence: TGTGCCAGCAGCTCGCAACAGGGCGGGGGCTACACCTTC. Its protein is CASSSQQGGGYTF.

The genes are TRBV27 and TRBJ2-3; D is unresolved. The germline CDR1 and CDR2 sequences are MNHEY and SMNVEV (reference sequence). This CDR3 has 16 residues. Trimming cost V 6 bases and J 2 bases, with 18 bases left between them. CDR3 bases: TGTGCCAGCAGAACCCTGGGGTCTCAGGCCACAGATACGCAGTATTTT. Encoded protein: CASRTLGSQATDTQYF.

The V and J genes are TRBV10-3 and TRBJ2-4; D gene ambiguous. The CDR3 totals 19 residues. V gave up 1 base and J gave up 1 base, with 20 bases separating them. Germline V gene data show CDR1 as ENHRY and CDR2 as SYGVKD. The CDR3 nucleotides read TGTGCCATCAGTGAGTTTTCGGTAAGGGAAAGAGTTGCCAAAAACATTCAGTACTTC. Translating it yields CAISEFSVRERVAKNIQYF.

As DNA, the CDR3 is TGTGCCAGCAGCTTAGTGGTCGATCCAGCTGGAAACACCATATATTTT. Translating it yields CASSLVVDPAGNTIYF. The V call is TRBV11-2, the J call TRBJ1-3, with no clear D. Germline CDR1 SGHAT, CDR2 FQNNGV. The CDR3 length is 16 residues. Deletions cut 1 base from V and 2 bases from J, with 12 bases between.

This sequence joins TRBV7-9 and TRBJ2-1, with 7 bases identical to TRBD2. The CDR3 spans 17 residues. Germline loops: CDR1 SEHNR, CDR2 FQNEAQ (reference sequence). Unmatched junction bases numbered 9, after V lost 4 bases and J lost 0 bases. The CDR3 loop reads CASSSPSGQSSYNEQFF. The CDR3 DNA is TGTGCCAGCAGCTCTCCTAGCGGACAAAGCTCCTACAATGAGCAGTTCTTC.

The V call is TRBV7-2, the J call TRBJ2-5; weak D call: TRBD2 (6 bases). The CDR3 sequence is 17 residues long. The ends were cut back, 1 base at V and 2 bases at J, with 17 bases in the middle. Germline CDR1 and CDR2: SGHTA and FQGNSA. CDR3 in amino acids: CASSLVIAGGGQETQYF. The CDR3 region has the DNA TGTGCCAGCAGCTTAGTTATTGCAGGTGGGGGGCAAGAGACCCAGTACTTC.

This chain joins TRBV11-2 and TRBJ1-1; D is perhaps TRBD1 (5 bases). There are 13 residues in the CDR3. Between the trimmed V and J ends, which lost 1 base and 6 bases, there was a span of 9 bases. Germline CDR1 and CDR2: SGHAT and FQNNGV. The CDR3 loop is CASSLVGVAEAFF. In DNA form, the CDR3 reads TGTGCCAGCAGCTTAGTGGGGGTCGCTGAAGCTTTCTTT.

The rearrangement uses TRBV5-4 and TRBJ2-1; D might be TRBD2 (6 bases). This CDR3 is 15 amino acids long. The germline CDR1 and CDR2 sequences are SGHNT and YYREEE (reference sequence). V was cut by 5 bases and J by 0 bases, with 12 bases left in between. The CDR3 region has the DNA TGTGCCAGCAGGGGGGACTCAAACTCCTACAATGAGCAGTTCTTC. It translates to CASRGDSNSYNEQFF.

The CDR3 region has the DNA TGCGCCAGCAGCCGAGGTGGACTATCAGAAGACACCGGGGAGCTGTTTTTT. This sequence encodes CASSRGGLSEDTGELFF. J is TRBJ2-2 and V is TRBV4-3; D is possibly TRBD2 (6 bases). The CDR3 length is 17 residues. CDR1 LGHNA and CDR2 YSLEER come from the germline V gene. V was trimmed by 4 bases and J by 3 bases, leaving 18 bases between them.

This rearrangement joins TRBV14 to TRBJ2-1; D call uncertain. Germline V CDR1 and CDR2: SGHDN, FVKESK. V was shortened by 2 bases and J by 6 bases, with 11 bases between the two germline ends. This CDR3 contains 14 residues. The CDR3 DNA follows: TGTGCCAGCAGCCAATGGAATCTGGGCAATGAGCAGTTCTTC. Protein product: CASSQWNLGNEQFF.

This clone was seen just once. In DNA form, the CDR3 reads TGTGCCAGCAGCCCACCCCCCAACAACCGCTCCTACGAGCAGTACTTC. Residues: CASSPPPNNRSYEQYF. The chain uses TRBV7-9 and TRBJ2-7, with D unresolved. Trimming removed 5 bases at V and 0 bases at J, with 17 bases between. This CDR3 comprises 16 residues. Per germline, CDR1 SEHNR and CDR2 FQNEAQ (reference sequence).

The V gene is TRBV24-1, the J gene TRBJ1-2, with TRBD1 as a possible D gene (6 bases). This CDR3 has 16 residues. Deletions cut 4 bases from V and 0 bases from J, with 14 bases between. The V gene's germline CDR1 is KGHDR and CDR2 SFDVKD. The CDR3 coding sequence is TGTGCCACCAGTGACCGACAGGCCCTTCCTAACTATGGCTACACCTTC. Protein sequence: CATSDRQALPNYGYTF.

This clone was observed a single time. This rearrangement joins TRBV7-9 to TRBJ2-3, with 8 positions matching TRBD2. Germline V gives CDR1 SEHNR, CDR2 FQNEAQ (reference sequence). V was clipped by 4 bases and J by 0 bases; unmatched bases: 6. This CDR3 region has 16 residues. In DNA form, the CDR3 reads TGTGCCAGCAGCTCAACTAGCGGTACTAGCACAGATACGCAGTATTTT. It encodes CASSSTSGTSTDTQYF.